These 29 T cell receptor beta chains were sequenced from one sample in a study of blood T cell repertoires in COVID-19. Sequenced by immunoSEQ multiplex PCR; TCRdb stores in-frame clones only, minus some. In the table there are about 88,000 clones, more than 70% of which are singletons. The sample consisted of peripheral blood. All receptors come from a human donor in a cohort sampled during active COVID-19.

The V and J genes are TRBV7-9 and TRBJ2-1, with 10 positions matching TRBD2. Germline V gene data show CDR1 as SEHNR and CDR2 as FQNEAQ (reference sequence). The CDR3 sequence is 19 residues long. V was clipped by 2 bases and J by 1 base; unmatched bases: 11. As DNA, the CDR3 is TGTGCCAGCAGCTTAACTTTACTCCGGACTAGCGGATCCTACAATGAGCAGTTCTTC. Protein product: CASSLTLLRTSGSYNEQFF.

This sequence joins TRBV11-2 and TRBJ2-1; 11 positions match TRBD2. V lost 4 bases to trimming and J lost 6 bases; unmatched junction nucleotides: 8. This CDR3 is 16 amino acids long. Germline lookup yields CDR1 SGHAT and CDR2 FQNNGV. CDR3 coding DNA: TGTGCCAGCAGCTCTTACGGCCTAGCGGGGGGCAATGAGCAGTTCTTC. It yields the protein CASSSYGLAGGNEQFF.

This sequence joins TRBV6-4 and TRBJ2-3, with no clear D. Germline values: CDR1 MRHNA, CDR2 SNTAGT. The CDR3 is 13 residues long. V dropped 4 bases and J dropped 2 bases, with 7 bases sitting between them. The CDR3 here is CASSAYNTDTQYF. The DNA of the CDR3 is TGTGCCAGCAGTGCCTATAACACAGATACGCAGTATTTT.

This clone was detected a few times. This chain joins TRBV5-4 and TRBJ2-7; D may be TRBD2 (6 bases). This CDR3 has 14 residues. V lost 3 bases and J 3 bases, leaving 13 bases between the germline ends. From germline, CDR1 is SGHNT and CDR2 YYREEE (reference sequence). Written as DNA, the CDR3 is TGTGCCAGCAGCTCCGCGGGACTTAGCTACGAGCAGTACTTC. It yields the protein CASSSAGLSYEQYF.

This rearrangement joins TRBV5-6 to TRBJ2-7; 9 bases are shared with TRBD2. The length of the CDR3 is 16 residues. Germline-derived CDR1 and CDR2 are SGHDT and YYEEEE. The V gene end was trimmed by 0 bases and the J gene end by 3 bases; junction bases not matched to a gene: 7. The CDR3 here is CASSLEGPSGVYEQYF. DNA for the CDR3: TGTGCCAGCAGCTTGGAGGGGCCTAGCGGGGTCTACGAGCAGTACTTC.

The rearrangement joins TRBV6-5 to TRBJ1-2, with 11 bases identical to TRBD1. The CDR3 runs to 15 residues. Germline lookup yields CDR1 MNHEY and CDR2 SVGAGI. V dropped 8 bases and J dropped 2; count of bases not matched to a gene: 7. This CDR3 reads CASVGQGALNYGYTF. CDR3 sequence (DNA): TGTGCCAGCGTAGGACAGGGGGCGTTAAACTATGGCTACACCTTC.

The J gene is TRBJ2-7, the V gene TRBV10-3, with 9 bases identical to TRBD1. Germline CDR1 and CDR2: ENHRY and SYGVKD. V was clipped by 3 bases and J by 1 base; unmatched bases: 7. The CDR3 runs 16 residues. CDR3 sequence reads: CAISDVPGTGSYEQYF. The CDR3 nucleotides read TGTGCCATCAGTGATGTTCCCGGGACAGGGTCCTACGAGCAGTACTTC.

The gene calls are TRBV29-1 and TRBJ1-2; 11 bases map to TRBD1. Per the germline V gene, CDR1 is SQVTM and CDR2 is ANQGSEA. This CDR3 is 15 amino acids long. V lost 3 bases, J lost 1 base, and 4 bases stayed unmatched. The CDR3 DNA sequence: TGCAGCGTTGAGGGACAGGGGGTTGTTAACTATGGCTACACCTTC. As protein: CSVEGQGVVNYGYTF.

The genes are TRBV19 and TRBJ1-1; tentative D call: TRBD1 (5 bases). Germline V gene lookup returns CDR1 LNHDA and CDR2 SQIVND (reference sequence). Trimming cost V 8 bases and J 4 bases, with 17 bases left between them. This CDR3 is built from 14 residues. CDR3 sequence reads: CASVGPGGSTEAFF. In nucleotides, the CDR3 is TGTGCCAGTGTAGGCCCCGGGGGTAGCACTGAAGCTTTCTTT.

This chain joins TRBV6-5 and TRBJ1-1; D may be TRBD1 (5 bases). The germline gives CDR1 MNHEY, CDR2 SVGAGI. V was cut by 4 bases and J by 8 bases, with 23 bases left in between. CDR3 length: 16 residues. DNA for the CDR3: TGTGCCAGCAGTTTCGACCCCCGGACCTTTGGGGCCGAAGCTTTCTTT. Translation: CASSFDPRTFGAEAFF.

The chain has TRBV27 and TRBJ2-5, with D maybe TRBD2 (5 bases). Looked up from germline, CDR1 is MNHEY and CDR2 is SMNVEV (reference sequence). The CDR3 consists of 13 residues. Deletions cut 5 bases from V and 4 bases from J, with 11 bases between. The chain's CDR3 is CASSRDRGETQYF. The DNA of the CDR3 is TGTGCCAGCAGTCGAGACCGGGGAGAGACCCAGTACTTC.

V usage is TRBV11-3 and J usage is TRBJ2-1; D uncertain. The CDR3 has 12 amino acids. Trimming took off 4 bases at V and 5 bases at J, with 6 bases between the two ends. The germline CDR1 and CDR2 sequences are SGHNT and YENEEA. The CDR3, as DNA: TGTGCCAGCAGCTCCCGGGACAATGAGCAGTTCTTC. This codes for CASSSRDNEQFF. Supplemented by reference TRBV11-3 and TRBJ2-1, the full variable domain reads EAGVVQSPRYKIIEKKQPVAFWCNPISGHNTLYWYLQNLGQGPELLIRYENEEAVDDSQLPKDRFSAERLKGVDSTLKIQPAELGDSAVYLCASSSRDNEQFFGPGTRLTVL.

V is TRBV10-3 and J is TRBJ1-4; TRBD1 might be the D (5 bases). CDR3 size: 15 residues. The ends were cut back, 11 bases at V and 7 bases at J, with 23 bases in the middle. CDR1 ENHRY and CDR2 SYGVKD come from the germline V gene. For the CDR3, the DNA is TGTGCCGGCTCCCCGGGGGAAGGGAGTGGTGAAAAACTGTTTTTT. Protein: CAGSPGEGSGEKLFF.

The V call is TRBV14, the J call TRBJ2-5; 14 nucleotides match TRBD2. The CDR3 is made up of 16 amino acids. Germline V gives CDR1 SGHDN, CDR2 FVKESK. Germline trimming cut 3 bases from V and 5 bases from J; bases unmatched to any gene: 5. The CDR3 loop reads CASSQGTSGSWETQYF. CDR3 sequence (DNA): TGTGCCAGCAGCCAGGGGACTAGCGGGAGTTGGGAGACCCAGTACTTC.

At least ten counts were recorded for this clone. The chain uses TRBV7-9 and TRBJ2-7; unclear D gene. The CDR3 totals 14 residues. The germline V and J ends were trimmed by 4 bases and 3 bases, with 13 bases remaining between them. Per germline, CDR1 SEHNR and CDR2 FQNEAQ (reference sequence). CDR3 sequence (DNA): TGTGCCAGCAGCTCAGTAGACGGAGTCTACGAGCAGTACTTC. It yields the protein CASSSVDGVYEQYF.

This clone showed up just once. This chain links TRBV29-1 with TRBJ1-1; 7 bases are shared with TRBD1. CDR1 and CDR2 from the germline V gene are SQVTM and ANQGSEA. V was pared by 5 bases and J by 0 bases, with 3 bases of the junction left unmatched. There are 13 residues in the CDR3. CDR3 in amino acids: CSVSGTVNTEAFF. CDR3 nucleotide sequence: TGCAGCGTTTCCGGGACAGTGAACACTGAAGCTTTCTTT.

The chain has TRBV10-2 and TRBJ2-3; 10 bases match TRBD2. V lost 2 bases, J lost 4 bases, and 9 bases stayed unmatched. CDR1 is WSHSY, CDR2 SAAADI, per germline. CDR3 size: 17 residues. CDR3 in DNA: TGCGCCAGCAGTGAGACCCGAGCGGGGGGGAACTCAGATACGCAGTATTTT. It translates to CASSETRAGGNSDTQYF.

V and J are TRBV4-1 and TRBJ2-1; TRBD2 might be the D (6 bases). The V gene lost 0 bases and the J gene lost 15 bases, with 18 bases spanning the gap. The CDR3 sequence is 14 residues long. Germline assignment: CDR1 MGHRA and CDR2 YSYEKL. In DNA, the CDR3 is TGCGCCAGCAGCCAAGATCAGGCGGGACCCTCCCCGTTCTTC. This gives the protein CASSQDQAGPSPFF.

The chain combines TRBV13 with TRBJ2-1; 14 bases are shared with TRBD2. CDR1 and CDR2 from the germline V gene are PRHDT and FYEKMQ (reference sequence). After removal of 3 bases from V and 10 bases from J, the junction contained 8 bases not matched to a gene. The length of the CDR3 is 16 residues. CDR3: CASSFPGLAGVREQFF. CDR3 coding DNA: TGTGCCAGCAGCTTCCCGGGACTAGCGGGAGTAAGGGAGCAGTTCTTC.

The chain employs TRBV19 and TRBJ2-1; D perhaps matches TRBD1 (6 bases). The CDR3 consists of 13 residues. The V end was cut by 7 bases, the J end by 2 bases, with 9 bases between. Germline V CDR1 and CDR2: LNHDA, SQIVND (reference sequence). CDR3 residues: CASKDRTYNEQFF. The CDR3 DNA is TGTGCCAGTAAGGACAGAACCTACAATGAGCAGTTCTTC. Looking up the rest from reference TRBV19 and TRBJ2-1 gives the full variable domain: DGGITQSPKYLFRKEGQNVTLSCEQNLNHDAMYWYRQDPGQGLRLIYYSQIVNDFQKGDIAEGYSVSREKKESFPLTVTSAQKNPTAFYLCASKDRTYNEQFFGPGTRLTVL.

CDR3 in DNA: TGTGCCAGCAGCTTAGGAGCGGGGGTTCTCACAGATACGCAGTATTTT. Translating gives CASSLGAGVLTDTQYF. V is TRBV11-2 and J is TRBJ2-3; 8 bases align to TRBD2. Germline loops: CDR1 SGHAT, CDR2 FQNNGV. CDR3 length: 16 residues. V trimming: 1 base; J trimming: 2 bases; junction bases outside the gene matches: 5. Using reference TRBV11-2 and TRBJ2-3 for the parts outside the CDR3, the full variable domain is EAGVAQSPRYKIIEKRQSVAFWCNPISGHATLYWYQQILGQGPKLLIQFQNNGVVDDSQLPKDRFSAERLKGVDSTLKIQPAKLEDSAVYLCASSLGAGVLTDTQYFGPGTRLTVL.

The chain is built from TRBV10-3 and TRBJ2-7; D perhaps matches TRBD1 (5 bases). The V end lost 7 bases, the J end lost 5 bases, and 15 bases lay between the germline ends. The CDR3 spans 13 residues. Germline V gene data show CDR1 as ENHRY and CDR2 as SYGVKD. The CDR3 here is CAITTGPSHEQYF. CDR3 sequence (DNA): TGTGCCATCACAACAGGACCGTCGCACGAGCAGTACTTC.

V gene TRBV28 combines with J gene TRBJ1-5; D perhaps matches TRBD1 (6 bases). CDR1 is MDHEN, CDR2 SYDVKM, per germline. This CDR3 region has 13 residues. V was trimmed by 8 bases and J by 2 bases, leaving 10 bases between them. CDR3 sequence: CASQGSGNQPQHF. The CDR3 nucleotides are TGTGCCAGCCAGGGGTCTGGCAATCAGCCCCAGCATTTT.

This chain uses TRBV4-3 with TRBJ2-3; D is perhaps TRBD1 (5 bases). The V end lost 0 bases, the J end lost 6 bases, and 28 bases lay between the germline ends. The CDR3 spans 20 residues. Germline-derived CDR1 and CDR2 are LGHNA and YSLEER. In nucleotides, the CDR3 is TGCGCCAGCAGCCAAGATAGAACCCCCTTGACAGCACACTTTTTGGATACGCAGTATTTT. It specifies CASSQDRTPLTAHFLDTQYF.

The rearrangement uses TRBV25-1 and TRBJ2-1; 9 bases are shared with TRBD2. The CDR3 is 15 amino acids. With V trimmed by 4 bases and J by 7 bases, 8 bases remained unmatched. The germline V gene encodes CDR1 MGHDK and CDR2 SYGVNS. CDR3 DNA: TGTGCCAGCAGTGGGCGGGAGGGCCAGGGGAATGAGCAGTTCTTC. It yields the protein CASSGREGQGNEQFF.

The chain links TRBV19 to TRBJ2-2; D remains unclear. The ends were cut back, 3 bases at V and 4 bases at J, with 12 bases in the middle. The CDR3 length is 15 residues. CDR1 LNHDA and CDR2 SQIVND come from the germline V gene (reference sequence). The CDR3, as DNA: TGTGCCAGTAGTATGGCGGCGGCCCCCACCGGGGAGCTGTTTTTT. Protein product: CASSMAAAPTGELFF.

The J gene is TRBJ2-5, the V gene TRBV5-4; D gene ambiguous. The CDR3 runs to 14 residues. Germline assignment: CDR1 SGHNT and CDR2 YYREEE (reference sequence). Trimming pared 0 bases from V and 0 bases from J, leaving 6 bases between. CDR3 residues: CASSLGANQETQYF. For the CDR3, the DNA is TGTGCCAGCAGCTTGGGGGCTAACCAAGAGACCCAGTACTTC.

This clone was observed a few times. V gene TRBV29-1 combines with J gene TRBJ1-1; 11 bases fit TRBD1. This CDR3 contains 12 residues. V gave up 6 bases and J gave up 4 bases; unmatched junction bases: 1. Germline CDR1 is SQVTM and CDR2 is ANQGSEA. The CDR3 sequence: CSVGQGGTEAFF. CDR3 sequence (DNA): TGCAGCGTGGGACAGGGGGGCACTGAAGCTTTCTTT.

This chain connects TRBV6-5 to TRBJ1-2, with D maybe TRBD1 (6 bases). The germline CDR1 and CDR2 sequences are MNHEY and SVGAGI. CDR3 length equals 13 residues. Trimming pared 5 bases from V and 7 bases from J, leaving 14 bases between. The CDR3 loop reads CASSRTGLFGYTF. DNA of the CDR3: TGTGCCAGCAGTCGCACAGGGTTATTTGGCTACACCTTC.